The clone carrying this T cell receptor (beta chain) has ten or more counts. Its antigen is currently unknown. TCRdb analysed the reads with MiXCR anew, one entry per CDR3 protein. The table shows roughly 150,000 distinct CDR3 sequences, with roughly 32% occurring only once. This record comes from a study of T cell repertoires in cytomegalovirus infection. The study's findings and limits: Frequencies of public TCR beta families were cumulated, and this identified carriers of CMV plus the relevant HLA.

CDR1 WSHSY and CDR2 SAAADI come from the germline V gene. Losses at the gene ends were 6 bases for V and 0 bases for J; bases not matched to a gene: 5. There are 17 residues in the CDR3. The V and J genes are TRBV10-2 and TRBJ2-3; the match to TRBD2 covers 14 bases. Here the sequenced sample was CD8+ T cells from cultured PBMCs, taken from culture after CMV antigen stimulation. The receptor comes from a human donor in good health (CMV status not recorded). Some clones in this sample may be carry-over from other donors' samples. CDR3: CASSGLAGGTSTDTQYF. In nucleotides, the CDR3 is TGCGCCAGCAGCGGACTAGCGGGGGGCACTAGCACAGATACGCAGTATTTT.